This TCR beta chain originates from a study of shared clonotypes between healthy human individuals. Study outcomes and limitations: Larger richness was generally estimated for naive than memory subsets.

CD8 memory combined CD45RO+ cells with CCR7-negative CD45RA+ TemRA cells. On this clone: The antigen remains undetermined.

Across several immunoSEQ plates, the genomic DNA of each subset was split evenly. Assay used: immunoSEQ multiplex PCR; TCRdb lists only in-frame clones, some missing. Of 650,000 to 700,000 clones listed, roughly 87% are singletons. The CDR3 has 13 residues. V dropped 3 bases and J dropped 10 bases, with 13 bases sitting between them. CDR1 and CDR2 (germline): SGDLS, YYNGEE. V gene TRBV9 combines with J gene TRBJ2-2, with D perhaps TRBD2 (5 bases). This sequence was found in a man younger than 35 in good health. Some clones in this sample may be carry-over from other donors' samples. Sequenced: memory CD8+ T cells from PBMCs. The subset is: CD45RO+ cells pooled with CCR7-negative TemRA cells. The CDR3 here is CASSGRPREELFF. The DNA for the CDR3 is TGTGCCAGCAGCGGTAGGCCCCGGGAGGAGCTGTTTTTT.